A selection of T cell receptor beta chains follows, all from one sample in a study of T-cell memory formation after mild COVID-19. TCRdb used MiXCR to reprocess the 5' RACE reads, holding one entry per CDR3 protein. This sample has about 560,000 distinct CDR3 sequences, with 15% to 20% found just once. The specimen was PBMCs or a T cell subset sorted from them (not recorded which). The source is an adult woman who had mild COVID-19 (a few samples of this study predate the infection). Cell type and time point are not known. Both conserved end residues are part of each CDR3. D genes are given only for firm matches. Where a row states a size, it is once, few, many or the class of an expanded clone; other rows omit it.

TRBD1,TRBV20-1,TRBJ1-2,.,TGCAGTGCTCGATCCGGGACAGGGGGGAGCTATGGCTACACCTTC,CSARSGTGGSYGYTF
TRBD1,TRBV5-6,TRBJ2-7,.,TGTGCCAGCAGCTTGGAGGGCAGGGGGTACGAGCAGTACTTC,CASSLEGRGYEQYF
.,TRBV7-2,TRBJ2-5,few,TGTGCCAGCAGCCCCCGAAGACAACTAGCCTCGAGGGGTCAAGAGACCCAGTACTTC,CASSPRRQLASRGQETQYF
.,TRBV20-1,TRBJ1-5,.,TGCAGTGCTAGAGATGTTCGGGGGCCGAGGGATCAGCCCCAGCATTTT,CSARDVRGPRDQPQHF
.,TRBV5-5,TRBJ2-2,.,TGTGCCAGCAGCACGAAAGTCCGGGGAAGAACCGGGGAGCTGTTTTTT,CASSTKVRGRTGELFF
TRBD2,TRBV5-1,TRBJ2-1,.,TGCGCCAGCAGCCAGGGACTAGCCTACAATGAGCAGTTCTTC,CASSQGLAYNEQFF
.,TRBV4-1,TRBJ1-2,.,TGCGCCAGCAGCCGGCCTCTGGGGGACCACACCCGCGAGACCTTC,CASSRPLGDHTRETF
.,TRBV7-2,TRBJ2-1,many,TGTGCCAGCAGCTTAGTAGGGGGATTTTACAATGAGCAGTTCTTC,CASSLVGGFYNEQFF
.,TRBV2,TRBJ2-7,few,TGTGCCAGCAGTGAAGGAGCAGGTTACTCCTACGAGCAGTACTTC,CASSEGAGYSYEQYF
.,TRBV10-3,TRBJ2-4,.,TGTGCCATCAGCCCAACTGACAGCCTAGCCAAAAACATTCAGTACTTC,CAISPTDSLAKNIQYF